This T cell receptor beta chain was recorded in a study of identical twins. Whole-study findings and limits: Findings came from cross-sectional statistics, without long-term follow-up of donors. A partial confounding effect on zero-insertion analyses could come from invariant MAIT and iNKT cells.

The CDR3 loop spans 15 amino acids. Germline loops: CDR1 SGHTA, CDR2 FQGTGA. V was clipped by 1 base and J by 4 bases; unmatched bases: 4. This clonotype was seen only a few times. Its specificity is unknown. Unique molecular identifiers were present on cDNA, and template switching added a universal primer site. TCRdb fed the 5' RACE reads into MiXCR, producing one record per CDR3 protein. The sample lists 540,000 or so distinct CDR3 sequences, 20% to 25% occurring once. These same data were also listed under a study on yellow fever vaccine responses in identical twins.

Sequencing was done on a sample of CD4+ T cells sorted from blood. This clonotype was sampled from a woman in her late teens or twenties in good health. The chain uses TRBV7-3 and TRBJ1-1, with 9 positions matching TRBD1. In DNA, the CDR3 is TGTGCCAGCAGCTTAAGGGGACAGGGTCGCACTGAAGCTTTCTTT. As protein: CASSLRGQGRTEAFF.